The 23 T cell receptor beta chains presented below share a single source sample, sequenced in a study of T cells expressing NK-cell markers. TCRdb reprocessed the 5' RACE reads and keeps a single row for each CDR3 protein, giving no DNA. Its table records 400,000 to 500,000 distinct CDR3 sequences. Sequenced input: blood T cells: a sorted CD56 or NKG2C T cell subset, CD4+ or CD8+ T cells, or bulk PBMC T cells (not recorded which). These receptors were taken from a woman between 18 and 69 years old in good health.

The chain joins TRBV6-1 to TRBJ2-1; TCRdb's D call, TRBD2, is unchecked because there is no DNA. Germline CDR1 MNHNS, CDR2 SASEGT. The CDR3 is 18 residues long. CDR3: CASSGTGLGLAGPPEQFF.

This chain links TRBV19 with TRBJ2-1; absent DNA, TCRdb's TRBD2 call cannot be checked. Germline loops: CDR1 LNHDA, CDR2 SQIVND (reference sequence). This CDR3 is 16 amino acids long. CDR3 loop: CASSLGGTTPYNEQFF.

This sequence joins TRBV5-1 and TRBJ2-1. Germline CDR1 reads SGHRS; CDR2 reads YFSETQ. The CDR3 runs to 16 residues. The CDR3 spells CASSYGGFSYPNEQFF.

This chain connects TRBV12-3 or TRBV12-4 to TRBJ1-1. The CDR3 contains 15 residues. Here the CDR3 reads CASSLFWTFWTEAFF.

The CDR3 reads CASSQDFAGAYNEQFF. The V call is TRBV4-1, the J call TRBJ2-1; the D gene TCRdb calls, TRBD1, cannot be checked with no DNA. This CDR3 is 16 amino acids long. Germline V lookup: CDR1 MGHRA, CDR2 YSYEKL.

The genes are TRBV24-1 and TRBJ2-3; TCRdb returns TRBD2, unconfirmable since there is no DNA. Germline-derived CDR1 and CDR2 are KGHDR and SFDVKD. The CDR3 extends over 15 amino acids. CDR3 amino acids: CATSDLAGTTDTQYF.

The CDR3 region is CASSLGVSVGAFF. J is TRBJ1-1 and V is TRBV7-2. Germline V gives CDR1 SGHTA, CDR2 FQGNSA. This CDR3 has 13 residues.

The chain carries TRBV5-1 and TRBJ2-1; TCRdb indicates TRBD2, and absent DNA this call remains unverified. Germline CDR1 reads SGHRS; CDR2 reads YFSETQ. There are 13 residues in the CDR3. CDR3 amino acids: CASSTTSGNEQFF.

This CDR3 reads CASHPGRRLDNEQFF. The V gene is TRBV5-1, the J gene TRBJ2-1; TCRdb picks TRBD1, but there is no DNA to check that call. The CDR3 covers 15 residues. From germline, CDR1 is SGHRS and CDR2 YFSETQ.

J is TRBJ2-4 and V is TRBV12-3 or TRBV12-4; lacking DNA, the TRBD1 call made by TCRdb goes unchecked. The length of the CDR3 is 16 residues. CDR3 region: CASSDRAQLAKNIQYF.

This rearrangement joins TRBV20-1 to TRBJ1-1. CDR1 and CDR2 from the germline V gene are DFQATT and SNEGSKA (reference sequence). The length of the CDR3 is 14 residues. The CDR3 protein is CSAPRGPFSTEAFF.

The CDR3 sequence: CSVEDPPGTPDTQYF. J is TRBJ2-3 and V is TRBV29-1; TCRdb indicates TRBD1, and absent DNA this call remains unverified. This CDR3 is built from 15 residues. Germline V CDR1 and CDR2: SQVTM, ANQGSEA.

This rearrangement joins TRBV7-2 to TRBJ2-2; no DNA is available, so the TRBD1 call from TCRdb remains unchecked. The germline gives CDR1 SGHTA, CDR2 FQGNSA. The CDR3 loop spans 16 amino acids. CDR3 residues: CASSSSPGPVTGELFF.

This chain connects TRBV7-2 to TRBJ1-1; TCRdb's D gene call, TRBD1, goes unchecked for lack of DNA. There are 15 residues in the CDR3. From germline, CDR1 is SGHTA and CDR2 FQGNSA. CDR3: CASSLVLSPDTEAFF.

The chain recombines TRBV12-3 or TRBV12-4 with TRBJ2-7; the D call of TRBD1 rests on TCRdb alone, since no DNA is present to check it. This CDR3 has 15 residues. CDR3 region: CASSPRRDRTYEQYF.

The chain couples TRBV20-1 to TRBJ2-2; TCRdb reports TRBD1, a call that lacks DNA to check it against. The CDR3 is 15 amino acids. In germline, CDR1 is DFQATT, CDR2 SNEGSKA (reference sequence). CDR3 residues: CSAGPGGFNTGELFF.

The chain couples TRBV3-1 to TRBJ2-7. The CDR3 consists of 14 residues. Germline assignment: CDR1 LGHDT and CDR2 YNNKEL (reference sequence). The CDR3 is CASSFTQTSYEQYF.

The chain combines TRBV7-6 with TRBJ2-7. The CDR3 is 12 amino acids. Germline values: CDR1 SGHVS, CDR2 FNYEAQ. This CDR3 reads CASSLDEYEQYF.

The V and J genes are TRBV5-4 and TRBJ2-3; the D call of TRBD1 rests on TCRdb alone, since no DNA is present to check it. The CDR3 sequence is 14 residues long. Germline CDR1 SGHNT, CDR2 YYREEE (reference sequence). Here the CDR3 reads CASRWDRGADTQYF.

This sequence joins TRBV9 and TRBJ2-3; the TCRdb D gene call, TRBD1, has no DNA to confirm it. This CDR3 is built from 17 residues. Germline V gives CDR1 SGDLS, CDR2 YYNGEE. Here the CDR3 reads CASSLRTGGASTDTQYF.

This sequence joins TRBV12-3 or TRBV12-4 and TRBJ2-2; with no DNA, the TCRdb D assignment of TRBD1 cannot be verified. The CDR3 is made up of 15 amino acids. The CDR3 reads CASRRTGVIAGELFF.

The rearrangement joins TRBV3-1 to TRBJ2-5; the TCRdb D gene call, TRBD2, has no DNA to confirm it. Germline V lookup: CDR1 LGHDT, CDR2 YNNKEL (reference sequence). The CDR3 length is 15 residues. The CDR3 reads CASSPVGPMRETQYF.

V and J are TRBV4-2 and TRBJ2-2; without DNA, the TCRdb call of TRBD1 cannot be checked. The CDR3 loop spans 14 amino acids. The germline CDR1 and CDR2 sequences are LGHNA and YNFKEQ. CDR3 protein: CASSVDRGAGELFF.